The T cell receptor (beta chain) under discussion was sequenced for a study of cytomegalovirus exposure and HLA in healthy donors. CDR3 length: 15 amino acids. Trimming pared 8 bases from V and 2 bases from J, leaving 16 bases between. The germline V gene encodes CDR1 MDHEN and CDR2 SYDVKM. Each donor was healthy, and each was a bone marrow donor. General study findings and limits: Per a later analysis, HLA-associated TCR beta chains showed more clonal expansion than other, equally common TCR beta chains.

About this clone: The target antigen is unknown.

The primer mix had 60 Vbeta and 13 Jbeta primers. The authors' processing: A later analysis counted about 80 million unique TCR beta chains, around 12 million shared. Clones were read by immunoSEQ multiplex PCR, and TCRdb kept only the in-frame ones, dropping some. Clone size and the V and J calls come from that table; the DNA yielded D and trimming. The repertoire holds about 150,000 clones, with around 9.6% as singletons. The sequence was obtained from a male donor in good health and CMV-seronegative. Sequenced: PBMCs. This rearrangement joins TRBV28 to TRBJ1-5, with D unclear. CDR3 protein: CASQFLVRGNQPQHF. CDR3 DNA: TGTGCCAGCCAGTTCCTGGTGAGGGGCAATCAGCCCCAGCATTTT.